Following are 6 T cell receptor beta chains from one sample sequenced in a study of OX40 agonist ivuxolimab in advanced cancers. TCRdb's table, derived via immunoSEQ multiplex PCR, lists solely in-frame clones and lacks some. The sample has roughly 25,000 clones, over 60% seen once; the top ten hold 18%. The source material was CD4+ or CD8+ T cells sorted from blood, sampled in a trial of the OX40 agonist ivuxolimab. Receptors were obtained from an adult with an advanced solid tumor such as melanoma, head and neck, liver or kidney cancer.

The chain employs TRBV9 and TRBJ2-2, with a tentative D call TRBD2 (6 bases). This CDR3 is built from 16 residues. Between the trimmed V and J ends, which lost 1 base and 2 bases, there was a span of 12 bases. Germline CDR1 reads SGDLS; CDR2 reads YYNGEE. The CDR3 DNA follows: TGTGCCAGCAGCGTACCCCGGGGGAGAAACACCGGGGAGCTGTTTTTT. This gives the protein CASSVPRGRNTGELFF. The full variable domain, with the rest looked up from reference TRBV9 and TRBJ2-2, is DSGVTQTPKHLITATGQRVTLRCSPRSGDLSVYWYQQSLDQGLQFLIQYYNGEERAKGNILERFSAQQFPDLHSELNLSSLELGDSALYFCASSVPRGRNTGELFFGEGSRLTVL.

CDR3: CASSFQPDRAGYEQYF. The CDR3 DNA reads as TGTGCCAGCAGCTTCCAACCGGACAGGGCGGGCTACGAGCAGTACTTC. The chain combines TRBV11-3 with TRBJ2-7; 8 bases fit TRBD1. V was clipped by 3 bases and J by 3 bases; unmatched bases: 10. CDR3 length: 16 residues. CDR1 and CDR2 (germline): SGHNT, YENEEA.

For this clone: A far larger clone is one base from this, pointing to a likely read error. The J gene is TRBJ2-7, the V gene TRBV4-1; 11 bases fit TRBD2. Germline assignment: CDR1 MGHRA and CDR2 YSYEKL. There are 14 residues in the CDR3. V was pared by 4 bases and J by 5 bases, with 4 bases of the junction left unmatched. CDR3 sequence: CASSPLSGGDEQYF. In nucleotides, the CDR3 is TGCGCCAGCAGCCCACTTAGCGGGGGGGACGAGCAGTACTTC.

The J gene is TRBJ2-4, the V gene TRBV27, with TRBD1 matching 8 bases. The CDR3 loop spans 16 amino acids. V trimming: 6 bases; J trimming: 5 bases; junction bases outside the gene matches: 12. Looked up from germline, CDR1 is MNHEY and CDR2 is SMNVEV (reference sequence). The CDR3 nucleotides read TGTGCCAGCAGCTCAGCCACCGACAGGGGACAAAACATTCAGTACTTC. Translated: CASSSATDRGQNIQYF.

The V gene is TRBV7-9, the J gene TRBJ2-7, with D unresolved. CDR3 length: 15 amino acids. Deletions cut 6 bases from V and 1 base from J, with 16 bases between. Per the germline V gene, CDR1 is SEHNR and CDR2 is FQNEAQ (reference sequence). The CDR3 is CASSRSETKSYEQYF. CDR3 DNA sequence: TGTGCCAGCAGTCGATCCGAGACCAAATCCTACGAGCAGTACTTC.

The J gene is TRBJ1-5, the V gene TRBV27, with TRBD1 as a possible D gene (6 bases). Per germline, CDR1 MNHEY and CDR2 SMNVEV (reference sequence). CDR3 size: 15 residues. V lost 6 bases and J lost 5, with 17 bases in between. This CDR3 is CASRPTGREDQPQHF. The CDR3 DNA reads TGTGCCAGCAGACCCACAGGGAGAGAGGATCAGCCCCAGCATTTT.